What follows are 23 T cell receptor beta chains derived from one specimen sequenced in a study of regulatory T cells in long-lasting Graves disease. CDR3-region Arm-PCR and iRepertoire HTBI primers produced the TCR beta libraries. TCRdb passed the multiplex PCR reads through MiXCR, listing each CDR3 protein once. Counted here are approximately 350,000 distinct CDR3 sequences, approximately 10% occurring once; the ten biggest clones make up 15% to 20%. Stated time point: newly diagnosed GD, antithyroid drugs for less than 3 months. Making the TCR library involved RNA that had been extracted from PBMCs. The data were also submitted as part of a second study, on T cells in Graves' hyperthyroidism and ophthalmopathy.

The source material was peripheral blood mononuclear cells (PBMCs), sampled at new diagnosis, from a patient treated with antithyroid drugs. These TCRs come from a woman aged 18-35 years with Graves disease.

As for this clonotype: Relative to the germline gene, one junction end is altered; a read error may explain this. V is TRBV6-2 or TRBV6-3 and J is TRBJ2-5, with D uncertain. This CDR3 is 13 amino acids long. Germline values: CDR1 MNHEY, CDR2 SVGEGT. Written as DNA, the CDR3 is TGTGCCAGCAGTTACCGAAGAGAAGAGGCCCAGTACTTC. Amino acid sequence: CASSYRREEAQYF.

At least ten counts were recorded for this clonotype. V is TRBV12-3 or TRBV12-4 and J is TRBJ2-1, with 7 positions matching TRBD1. Trimming took 2 bases from V and 10 from J; bases not matched to a gene: 2. The CDR3 length is 12 residues. CDR3 protein: CASSLTDREQFF. CDR3 DNA sequence: TGTGCCAGCAGTTTAACGGACAGGGAGCAGTTCTTC.

The table lists this clonotype with many counts. J is TRBJ2-5 and V is TRBV7-8; no reliable D call. CDR3 size: 14 residues. Trimming removed 4 bases at V and 3 bases at J, with 12 bases between. The germline CDR1 and CDR2 sequences are SGHVS and FQNEAQ. The CDR3 reads CASSSSGSEETQYF. CDR3 bases: TGTGCCAGCAGCTCCTCCGGAAGCGAAGAGACCCAGTACTTC. The full variable domain, its missing parts supplied by reference TRBV7-8 and TRBJ2-5, is GAGVSQSPRYKVAKRGQDVALRCDPISGHVSLFWYQQALGQGPEFLTYFQNEAQLDKSGLPSDRFFAERPEGSVSTLKIQRTQQEDSAVYLCASSSSGSEETQYFGPGTRLLVL.

The table lists this clonotype with many counts. This chain links TRBV28 with TRBJ2-1; D is perhaps TRBD2 (5 bases). The germline CDR1 and CDR2 sequences are MDHEN and SYDVKM. V lost 4 bases to trimming and J lost 4 bases, with 11 bases between them. This CDR3 is 14 amino acids long. The CDR3: CASSSSGAYNEQFF. The CDR3 coding sequence is TGTGCCAGCAGTTCCAGCGGAGCGTACAATGAGCAGTTCTTC.

The CDR3 is CASSQVLLTPQETQYF. The DNA of the CDR3 is TGTGCCAGCAGCCAAGTGCTTTTAACACCCCAAGAGACCCAGTACTTC. This chain connects TRBV3-1 to TRBJ2-5; D remains unclear. The CDR3 covers 16 residues. CDR1 and CDR2 from the germline V gene are LGHDT and YNNKEL (reference sequence). Deletions cut 1 base from V and 1 base from J, with 13 bases between.

In its sample, this clonotype was seen a few times. The chain joins TRBV4-3 to TRBJ2-2; 8 nucleotides align to TRBD2. Per germline, CDR1 LGHNA and CDR2 YSLEER. The CDR3 sequence is 16 residues long. J gave up 3 bases and V 0 bases, and 3 bases lay outside the gene matches. The CDR3 spells CASSQDAGGYTGELFF. CDR3 nucleotide sequence: TGCGCCAGCAGCCAAGATGCGGGAGGATACACCGGGGAGCTGTTTTTT.

This clonotype has only a few counts. The CDR3 nucleotides are TGTGCCATCAGTGAAATAACAGGGAATGAAAAACTGTTTTTT. Amino acids: CAISEITGNEKLFF. The chain has TRBV10-3 and TRBJ1-4; D might be TRBD1 (6 bases). The V end was cut by 3 bases, the J end by 5 bases, with 10 bases between. This CDR3 is 14 amino acids long. Germline CDR1 reads ENHRY; CDR2 reads SYGVKD.

At least ten counts were recorded for this clonotype. This chain uses TRBV14 with TRBJ2-1, with 12 bases identical to TRBD2. Trimming took 7 bases from V and 7 from J; bases not matched to a gene: 8. This CDR3 has 15 residues. CDR1 and CDR2 from the germline V gene are SGHDN and FVKESK. The CDR3 nucleotides are TGTGCCAGCAACACCCTTGGGACTAGCGGGAATGAGCAGTTCTTC. Translating gives CASNTLGTSGNEQFF.

This clonotype turned up a few times. The CDR3 region is CASSPRGRRTEAFF. Here the CDR3 DNA reads TGTGCCAGCAGCCCTAGGGGTCGTCGCACTGAAGCTTTCTTT. The chain joins TRBV5-4 to TRBJ1-1, with D possibly being TRBD1 (5 bases). The CDR3 has 14 amino acids. Germline values: CDR1 SGHNT, CDR2 YYREEE (reference sequence). V was cut by 4 bases and J by 4 bases, with 14 bases left in between.

This clonotype was seen only a few times. This chain joins TRBV7-6 and TRBJ2-1; TRBD2 aligns across 10 bases. The ends lost 3 bases at V and 9 bases at J; junction bases unmatched: 8. CDR1 and CDR2 (germline): SGHVS, FNYEAQ. CDR3 length: 15 residues. CDR3: CASSFLAGVVSEQFF. In DNA, the CDR3 is TGTGCCAGCAGCTTCCTAGCGGGAGTCGTGAGTGAGCAGTTCTTC.

Many counts were recorded for this clonotype. The CDR3 DNA follows: TGTGCCAGCAGTATCCTACTAGCGGCCACAGATACGCAGTATTTT. Protein sequence: CASSILLAATDTQYF. The rearrangement uses TRBV28 and TRBJ2-3; TRBD2 aligns across 8 bases. Germline-derived CDR1 and CDR2 are MDHEN and SYDVKM. V shed 5 bases and J 2 bases; nucleotides not matched to a gene: 6. This CDR3 is built from 15 residues.

This clonotype turned up a few times. This chain uses TRBV29-1 with TRBJ1-1, with D tentatively TRBD1 (6 bases). Germline V gene data show CDR1 as SQVTM and CDR2 as ANQGSEA. Trimming cost V 5 bases and J 9 bases, with 10 bases left between them. The CDR3 loop spans 10 amino acids. The CDR3 nucleotides read TGCAGCGTTTACAGGGCAAAAGCTTTCTTT. Translated: CSVYRAKAFF. The full variable domain, with the rest looked up from reference TRBV29-1 and TRBJ1-1, is SAVISQKPSRDICQRGTSLTIQCQVDSQVTMMFWYRQQPGQSLTLIATANQGSEATYESGFVIDKFPISRPNLTFSTLTVSNMSPEDSSIYLCSVYRAKAFFGQGTRLTVV.

This clonotype occurred many times. This chain links TRBV11-3 with TRBJ2-2; D unresolved. Germline CDR1 is SGHNT and CDR2 is YENEEA. V was trimmed by 4 bases and J by 5 bases, leaving 11 bases between them. There are 14 residues in the CDR3. CDR3 coding DNA: TGTGCCAGCAGCTCGGCTTGGTTGACCGGGGAGCTGTTTTTT. Translated: CASSSAWLTGELFF. The full variable domain, in which reference TRBV11-3 and TRBJ2-2 provide the parts outside the CDR3, is EAGVVQSPRYKIIEKKQPVAFWCNPISGHNTLYWYLQNLGQGPELLIRYENEEAVDDSQLPKDRFSAERLKGVDSTLKIQPAELGDSAVYLCASSSAWLTGELFFGEGSRLTVL.

This clonotype was seen ten or more times. This chain links TRBV7-8 with TRBJ2-2; D uncertain. Germline values: CDR1 SGHVS, CDR2 FQNEAQ. The CDR3 runs to 18 residues. The V end lost 6 bases, the J end lost 2 bases, and 22 bases lay between the germline ends. CDR3 bases: TGTGCCAGCAGGATTACTCGGGTACAGCAAAAAAACACCGGGGAGCTGTTTTTT. Protein product: CASRITRVQQKNTGELFF.

At least ten counts were recorded for this clonotype. The chain combines TRBV12-3 or TRBV12-4 with TRBJ2-3; D remains unclear. The CDR3 spans 13 residues. V lost 6 bases, J lost 8 bases, and 15 bases lay in between. The CDR3 reads CASSSFGAGTQYF. The CDR3 coding sequence is TGTGCCAGCAGCTCCTTCGGAGCTGGTACGCAGTATTTT.

This clonotype was detected many times. This chain uses TRBV10-3 with TRBJ2-5, with TRBD2 matching 15 bases. Trimming at V came to 3 bases and at J to 5 bases, leaving 4 bases not matched to a gene. CDR3 length equals 16 residues. Germline V CDR1 and CDR2: ENHRY, SYGVKD. CDR3 sequence (DNA): TGTGCCATCAGTGATTCTGGACTAGCGGGGGGGGAGACCCAGTACTTC. Translated, it gives CAISDSGLAGGETQYF.

The genes are TRBV4-1 and TRBJ2-1; TRBD1 agrees at 10 bases. The V segment lost 1 base and the J segment 7 bases; nucleotides outside the gene matches: 4. CDR3 length equals 15 residues. Germline V gene data show CDR1 as MGHRA and CDR2 as YSYEKL. CDR3 in amino acids: CASSQGTGGGNEQFF. As DNA, the CDR3 is TGCGCCAGCAGCCAAGGGACAGGGGGTGGGAATGAGCAGTTCTTC.

This clonotype was counted between two and nine times. V usage is TRBV6-2 or TRBV6-3 and J usage is TRBJ1-1; D unresolved. The V end lost 2 bases, the J end lost 4 bases, and 14 bases lay between the germline ends. The CDR3 totals 15 residues. Germline V lookup: CDR1 MNHEY, CDR2 SVGEGT. CDR3 nucleotides: TGTGCCAGCAGTTACAAATTCCCCTTGGTCACTGAAGCTTTCTTT. It encodes CASSYKFPLVTEAFF.

This clonotype was detected ten times or more. The gene calls are TRBV7-2 and TRBJ1-2; the match to TRBD1 covers 7 bases. This CDR3 has 17 amino acids. From germline, CDR1 is SGHTA and CDR2 FQGNSA. V lost 3 bases and J lost 5; bases outside the gene matches: 15. This chain's CDR3 is CASSFGARQGRLYGYTF. The CDR3 coding sequence is TGTGCCAGCAGCTTTGGGGCCCGACAGGGAAGACTTTATGGCTACACCTTC.

This clonotype has only a few counts. The gene calls are TRBV14 and TRBJ2-7; TRBD1 agrees at 9 bases. Germline CDR1 is SGHDN and CDR2 is FVKESK. The CDR3 is made up of 14 amino acids. V lost 1 base to trimming and J lost 2 bases; unmatched junction nucleotides: 0. The CDR3 is CASSQGTGAYEQYV. CDR3 sequence (DNA): TGTGCCAGCAGCCAAGGGACAGGGGCCTACGAGCAGTACGTC.

The V gene is TRBV9, the J gene TRBJ1-1; D is perhaps TRBD1 (6 bases). V was pared by 2 bases and J by 0 bases, with 23 bases between. Germline CDR1 is SGDLS and CDR2 is YYNGEE. The CDR3 sequence is 19 residues long. CDR3 amino acids: CASSVDSLGGLSMNTEAFF. CDR3 nucleotide sequence: TGTGCCAGCAGCGTCGATTCATTGGGGGGCTTATCAATGAACACTGAAGCTTTCTTT.

This clonotype was recorded many times. The rearrangement joins TRBV18 to TRBJ2-3, with D possibly matching TRBD2 (5 bases). CDR3 length: 13 amino acids. CDR1 and CDR2 from the germline V gene are KGHSH and LQKENI. V lost 1 base and J 4 bases, leaving 6 bases between the germline ends. The CDR3 loop is CASSPRAADTQYF. CDR3 nucleotides: TGTGCCAGCTCACCACGAGCGGCAGATACGCAGTATTTT.

At least ten counts were recorded for this clonotype. The chain couples TRBV3-1 to TRBJ1-1; D ambiguous. The germline gives CDR1 LGHDT, CDR2 YNNKEL (reference sequence). The CDR3 sequence is 12 residues long. Trimming shortened V by 4 bases and J by 12 bases, and 15 bases separated the two germline ends. The CDR3 DNA reads TGTGCCAGCAGCCTTGGTAAAGATGGGTCTTTCTTT. It translates to CASSLGKDGSFF.